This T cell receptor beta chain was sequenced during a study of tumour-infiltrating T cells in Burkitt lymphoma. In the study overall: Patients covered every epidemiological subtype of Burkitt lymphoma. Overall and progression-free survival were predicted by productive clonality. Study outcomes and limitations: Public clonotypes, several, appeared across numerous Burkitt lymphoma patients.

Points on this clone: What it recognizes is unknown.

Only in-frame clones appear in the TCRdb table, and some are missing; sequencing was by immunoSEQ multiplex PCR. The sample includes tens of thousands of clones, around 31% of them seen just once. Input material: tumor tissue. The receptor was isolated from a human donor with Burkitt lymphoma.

CDR3 sequence: CASSTVGDRTEAFF. CDR3 DNA sequence: TGTGCCAGCAGTACGGTAGGGGATAGGACTGAAGCTTTCTTT. This sequence joins TRBV6-1 and TRBJ1-1; D perhaps matches TRBD1 (5 bases). Trimming stripped 5 bases from V and 5 bases from J, with 15 bases between. Germline lookup yields CDR1 MNHNS and CDR2 SASEGT. The CDR3 runs 14 residues.